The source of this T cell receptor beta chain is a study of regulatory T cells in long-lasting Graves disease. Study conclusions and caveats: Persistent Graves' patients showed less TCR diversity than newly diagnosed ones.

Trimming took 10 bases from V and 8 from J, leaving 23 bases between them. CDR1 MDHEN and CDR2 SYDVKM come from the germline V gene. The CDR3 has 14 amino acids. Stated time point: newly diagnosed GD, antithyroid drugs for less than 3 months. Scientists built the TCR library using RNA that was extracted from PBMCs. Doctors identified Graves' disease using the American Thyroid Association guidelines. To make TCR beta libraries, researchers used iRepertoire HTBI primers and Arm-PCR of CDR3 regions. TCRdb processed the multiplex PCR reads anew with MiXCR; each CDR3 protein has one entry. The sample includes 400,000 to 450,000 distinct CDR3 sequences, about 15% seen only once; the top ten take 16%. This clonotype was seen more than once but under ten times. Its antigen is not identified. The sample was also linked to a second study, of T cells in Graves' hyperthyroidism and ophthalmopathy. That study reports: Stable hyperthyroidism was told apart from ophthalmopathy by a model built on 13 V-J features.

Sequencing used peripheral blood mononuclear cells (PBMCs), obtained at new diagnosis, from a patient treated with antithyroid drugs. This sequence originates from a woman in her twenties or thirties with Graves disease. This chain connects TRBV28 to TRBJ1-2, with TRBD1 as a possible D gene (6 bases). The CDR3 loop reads CATETQWGRGGYTF. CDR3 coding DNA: TGTGCCACCGAGACCCAGTGGGGGCGGGGGGGCTACACCTTC.